The 28 T cell receptor beta chains presented below share a single source sample, sequenced in a study of blood T cell repertoires in COVID-19. Profiling relied on immunoSEQ multiplex PCR, and the TCRdb table lists in-frame clones only, not all of them. The table has 110,000 to 150,000 clones, around 81% seen once. Sequenced: peripheral blood. The receptors were gathered from a human donor in a cohort sampled during active COVID-19.

The gene calls are TRBV7-9 and TRBJ2-7, with 11 nucleotides matching TRBD1. Unmatched junction bases numbered 5, after V lost 8 bases and J lost 2 bases. The CDR3 runs 14 residues. From germline, CDR1 is SEHNR and CDR2 FQNEAQ (reference sequence). The CDR3, as DNA: TGTGCCAGCGGGGGACAGGGGGTTGCCTACGAGCAGTACTTC. Translation: CASGGQGVAYEQYF.

This sequence joins TRBV9 and TRBJ2-2; D is possibly TRBD1 (5 bases). V was pared by 2 bases and J by 4 bases, with 15 bases between. The germline V gene encodes CDR1 SGDLS and CDR2 YYNGEE. This CDR3 contains 16 residues. The CDR3: CASSVRSAQGTGELFF. The CDR3 region has the DNA TGTGCCAGCAGCGTTCGGTCTGCCCAGGGCACCGGGGAGCTGTTTTTT.

The sample holds many counts of this clone. J is TRBJ1-3 and V is TRBV7-9; no clear D gene. V was clipped by 5 bases and J by 0 bases, with 8 bases between them. The CDR3 totals 14 residues. The germline gives CDR1 SEHNR, CDR2 FQNEAQ (reference sequence). The CDR3 nucleotides read TGTGCCAGCAGCGCCGGGATCTCTGGAAACACCATATATTTT. Translating gives CASSAGISGNTIYF.

This clone showed up just a few times. The gene calls are TRBV9 and TRBJ1-1; no clear D gene. The germline V gene has CDR1 SGDLS and CDR2 YYNGEE. This CDR3 has 13 amino acids. The V gene lost 4 bases and the J gene lost 6 bases, with 13 bases spanning the gap. CDR3 DNA sequence: TGTGCCAGCAGCCCTTTCGGCGGCGCTGAAGCTTTCTTT. This sequence encodes CASSPFGGAEAFF.

The rearrangement uses TRBV5-1 and TRBJ1-4; D not certain. The CDR3 runs to 14 residues. The germline V and J ends were trimmed by 0 bases and 7 bases, with 10 bases remaining between them. Looked up from germline, CDR1 is SGHRS and CDR2 is YFSETQ. CDR3 protein: CASSLGQTLEKLFF. CDR3 nucleotide sequence: TGCGCCAGCAGCTTGGGACAAACCCTTGAAAAACTGTTTTTT.

The chain recombines TRBV9 with TRBJ1-5; tentative D call: TRBD1 (6 bases). CDR1 is SGDLS, CDR2 YYNGEE, per germline. Trimming took 3 bases from V and 1 from J, leaving 8 bases between them. The CDR3 loop spans 14 amino acids. The CDR3 sequence is CASSAGQSNQPQHF. The CDR3 DNA is TGTGCCAGCAGCGCGGGACAAAGCAATCAGCCCCAGCATTTT.

The CDR3 DNA reads as TGTGCCAGCAGCTTATTGGGAGGAGCGAACACCGGGGAGCTGTTTTTT. Amino acids: CASSLLGGANTGELFF. The V call is TRBV11-3, the J call TRBJ2-2, with D possibly matching TRBD2 (6 bases). CDR3 length: 16 amino acids. Trimming cost V 2 bases and J 0 bases, with 10 bases left between them. Per germline, CDR1 SGHNT and CDR2 YENEEA.

Only one count was recorded for this clone. The chain couples TRBV5-1 to TRBJ2-5, with D unclear. Trimming shortened V by 4 bases and J by 3 bases, and 13 bases separated the two germline ends. The CDR3 is 14 residues long. From germline, CDR1 is SGHRS and CDR2 YFSETQ. CDR3: CASSLPDGEETQYF. The CDR3 DNA sequence: TGCGCCAGCAGCCTCCCTGACGGAGAAGAGACCCAGTACTTC. Looking up the rest from reference TRBV5-1 and TRBJ2-5 gives the full variable domain: KAGVTQTPRYLIKTRGQQVTLSCSPISGHRSVSWYQQTPGQGLQFLFEYFSETQRNKGNFPGRFSGRQFSNSRSEMNVSTLELGDSALYLCASSLPDGEETQYFGPGTRLLVL.

The J gene is TRBJ2-1, the V gene TRBV27, with 8 bases fitting TRBD2. This CDR3 is built from 16 residues. J lost 8 bases, V lost 3 bases, and 12 bases had no gene match. In germline, CDR1 is MNHEY, CDR2 SMNVEV (reference sequence). CDR3: CASSLRERELSHEQFF. The CDR3 nucleotides read TGTGCCAGCAGTTTGAGAGAGCGGGAGCTCTCGCATGAGCAGTTCTTC.

The chain joins TRBV19 to TRBJ1-2, with D perhaps matching TRBD1 (6 bases). Trimming took off 6 bases at V and 7 bases at J, with 18 bases between the two ends. Germline V gives CDR1 LNHDA, CDR2 SQIVND (reference sequence). This CDR3 spans 14 amino acids. In DNA form, the CDR3 reads TGTGCCAGTAGGGTACAGGGAGGGAACCGTGGCTACACCTTC. Protein sequence: CASRVQGGNRGYTF.

The chain couples TRBV9 to TRBJ2-1, with TRBD2 matching over 8 bases. The CDR3 length is 16 residues. Germline V gene lookup returns CDR1 SGDLS and CDR2 YYNGEE. With V trimmed by 4 bases and J by 9 bases, 15 bases remained unmatched. The CDR3 is CASSSCLAGRGCEQFF. The CDR3 DNA sequence: TGTGCCAGCAGCTCCTGCCTAGCGGGTAGGGGGTGTGAGCAGTTCTTC.

This clone was seen only once. This chain uses TRBV9 with TRBJ2-1; 7 bases match TRBD2. This CDR3 region has 19 residues. The germline V gene has CDR1 SGDLS and CDR2 YYNGEE. V gave up 0 bases and J gave up 0 bases; unmatched junction bases: 12. This CDR3 reads CASSVDGRPFPSSYNEQFF. The CDR3 coding sequence is TGTGCCAGCAGCGTAGACGGGAGGCCGTTTCCTAGCTCCTACAATGAGCAGTTCTTC.

The chain employs TRBV25-1 and TRBJ1-1; the D is unclear. The germline gives CDR1 MGHDK, CDR2 SYGVNS. The CDR3 contains 12 residues. Trimming took off 6 bases at V and 2 bases at J, with 7 bases between the two ends. The DNA of the CDR3 is TGTGCCAGCAGGGGCAGAAACACTGAAGCTTTCTTT. This codes for CASRGRNTEAFF. The complete variable domain, with remaining parts taken from reference TRBV25-1 and TRBJ1-1, reads EADIYQTPRYLVIGTGKKITLECSQTMGHDKMYWYQQDPGMELHLIHYSYGVNSTEKGDLSSESTVSRIRTEHFPLTLESARPSHTSQYLCASRGRNTEAFFGQGTRLTVV.

The gene calls are TRBV6-5 and TRBJ2-1, with 7 bases matching TRBD1. CDR1 is MNHEY and CDR2 is SVGAGI in the germline V gene. V shed 5 bases and J 1 base; nucleotides not matched to a gene: 2. The CDR3 length is 14 residues. CDR3 bases: TGTGCCAGCAGTAGACAGGGATCCTACAATGAGCAGTTCTTC. This sequence encodes CASSRQGSYNEQFF.

This clone has a count of ten or more. The V call is TRBV18, the J call TRBJ1-2; 9 bases match TRBD1. Germline assignment: CDR1 KGHSH and CDR2 LQKENI. The CDR3 contains 13 residues. With 3 bases clipped from V and 8 bases from J, the junction kept 4 bases outside the gene matches. CDR3 sequence: CASSPRTGEGYTF. CDR3 coding DNA: TGTGCCAGCTCACCCCGGACAGGGGAAGGCTACACCTTC.

The chain uses TRBV11-3 and TRBJ2-1; 10 nucleotides agree with TRBD2. Germline trimming cut 1 base from V and 8 bases from J; bases unmatched to any gene: 11. The CDR3 loop spans 17 amino acids. Per the germline V gene, CDR1 is SGHNT and CDR2 is YENEEA. CDR3: CASSLGAALAGVDEQFF. For the CDR3, the DNA is TGTGCCAGCAGCTTAGGAGCAGCGCTAGCGGGAGTTGATGAGCAGTTCTTC.

The chain has TRBV6-6 and TRBJ1-1, with D uncertain. With 6 bases removed from V and 1 base from J, the gap between germline ends came to 9 bases. Germline V CDR1 and CDR2: MNHNY, SVGAGI (reference sequence). This CDR3 is built from 13 residues. CDR3 residues: CASSRLGNTEAFF. The CDR3 DNA is TGTGCCAGCAGCCGCCTCGGGAACACTGAAGCTTTCTTT.

This rearrangement joins TRBV5-1 to TRBJ2-3; TRBD1 agrees at 7 bases. V dropped 3 bases and J dropped 1; count of bases not matched to a gene: 5. The CDR3 covers 15 residues. From germline, CDR1 is SGHRS and CDR2 YFSETQ. The CDR3 DNA is TGCGCCAGCAGCTCGACGGGACAGCGCACAGATACGCAGTATTTT. This sequence encodes CASSSTGQRTDTQYF.

The CDR3 nucleotides are TGTGCCAGCAGCCAAGAGACCGGGACTAGCCGCACAGATACGCAGTATTTT. It specifies CASSQETGTSRTDTQYF. The gene calls are TRBV4-2 and TRBJ2-3; 9 bases match TRBD2. This CDR3 has 17 amino acids. V shed 0 bases and J 1 base; nucleotides not matched to a gene: 5. Per the germline V gene, CDR1 is LGHNA and CDR2 is YNFKEQ.

The sample holds a few counts of this clone. This chain connects TRBV19 to TRBJ2-2, with TRBD1 matching over 9 bases. Trimming removed 5 bases from V and 7 bases from J; junction bases left unmatched: 11. This CDR3 is built from 16 residues. The germline V gene encodes CDR1 LNHDA and CDR2 SQIVND (reference sequence). This CDR3 is CASSRRDRGKHGELFF. The CDR3 DNA is TGTGCCAGTAGTCGACGCGACAGGGGGAAACACGGGGAGCTGTTTTTT. Using reference TRBV19 and TRBJ2-2 for the parts outside the CDR3, the full variable domain is DGGITQSPKYLFRKEGQNVTLSCEQNLNHDAMYWYRQDPGQGLRLIYYSQIVNDFQKGDIAEGYSVSREKKESFPLTVTSAQKNPTAFYLCASSRRDRGKHGELFFGEGSRLTVL.

This clone was detected once. The chain carries TRBV7-2 and TRBJ2-3, with TRBD2 identical over 14 bases. This CDR3 contains 16 residues. Trimming cost V 5 bases and J 1 base; bases outside gene matches: 2. The germline V gene encodes CDR1 SGHTA and CDR2 FQGNSA. The CDR3 loop is CASSEGLAGGTDTQYF. CDR3 in DNA: TGTGCCAGCAGCGAGGGACTAGCGGGAGGCACAGATACGCAGTATTTT.

The chain joins TRBV15 to TRBJ2-5; D is possibly TRBD2 (6 bases). Trimming took 0 bases from V and 9 from J, leaving 14 bases between them. This CDR3 spans 14 amino acids. Germline-derived CDR1 and CDR2 are LNHNV and YYDKDF (reference sequence). CDR3 DNA: TGTGCCACCAGCAGAGAGGCGGGGACCTCGGCCCAGTACTTC. The encoded protein is CATSREAGTSAQYF.

The genes are TRBV15 and TRBJ1-6; tentative D call: TRBD1 (6 bases). This CDR3 is built from 17 residues. Germline V CDR1 and CDR2: LNHNV, YYDKDF (reference sequence). The ends were cut back, 3 bases at V and 0 bases at J, with 12 bases in the middle. The CDR3 DNA is TGTGCCACCAGCAGTAAGGGACAAAGCTCCTATAATTCACCCCTCCACTTT. Translating gives CATSSKGQSSYNSPLHF.

In DNA form, the CDR3 reads TGTGCCAGCTCACTTCTGGGGGGTAACGCTTTCTTT. This codes for CASSLLGGNAFF. The chain has TRBV18 and TRBJ1-1; a weak D match, TRBD1 (5 bases). V shed 4 bases and J shed 11 bases, with 14 bases lying between them. CDR3 length: 12 residues. Per germline, CDR1 KGHSH and CDR2 LQKENI.

This clone is termed medium-sized. The CDR3, as DNA: TGCAGCGTCCGGGACAGTCCCAATCAGCCCCAGCATTTT. Translation: CSVRDSPNQPQHF. The V and J genes are TRBV29-1 and TRBJ1-5; 7 bases fit TRBD1. From germline, CDR1 is SQVTM and CDR2 ANQGSEA. The V gene end was trimmed by 6 bases and the J gene end by 3 bases; junction bases not matched to a gene: 5. CDR3 length: 13 residues.

The V gene is TRBV27, the J gene TRBJ2-1, with 8 nucleotides matching TRBD2. CDR1 MNHEY and CDR2 SMNVEV come from the germline V gene (reference sequence). The CDR3 runs to 18 residues. V lost 5 bases to trimming and J lost 6 bases; unmatched junction nucleotides: 18. CDR3 protein: CASSSNGLAGRHGNEQFF. The DNA of the CDR3 is TGTGCCAGCAGTAGCAACGGGCTAGCGGGCCGACACGGCAATGAGCAGTTCTTC.

Regarding this clone: This sample includes further DNA sequences coding for the same CDR3. The rearrangement links TRBV19 to TRBJ1-2, with 7 bases matching TRBD1. This CDR3 is 12 amino acids long. V was pared by 9 bases and J by 4 bases, with 5 bases of the junction left unmatched. CDR1 is LNHDA and CDR2 is SQIVND in the germline V gene (reference sequence). This CDR3 reads CASRTGGYGYTF. The CDR3 DNA sequence: TGTGCCAGCCGGACAGGCGGCTATGGCTACACCTTC.

The rearrangement joins TRBV19 to TRBJ2-1; D might be TRBD2 (7 bases). V was trimmed by 6 bases and J by 9 bases, leaving 21 bases between them. The CDR3 spans 15 residues. Germline V CDR1 and CDR2: LNHDA, SQIVND (reference sequence). The CDR3 region is CASRIWGGQGSEQFF. The CDR3 nucleotides are TGTGCCAGTAGGATCTGGGGGGGCCAGGGGAGTGAGCAGTTCTTC. Complete variable domain (other parts from reference TRBV19 and TRBJ2-1): DGGITQSPKYLFRKEGQNVTLSCEQNLNHDAMYWYRQDPGQGLRLIYYSQIVNDFQKGDIAEGYSVSREKKESFPLTVTSAQKNPTAFYLCASRIWGGQGSEQFFGPGTRLTVL.